This entry describes one T cell receptor beta chain. These data come from a study of long-term antiretroviral therapy in people with HIV. The CDR3 is 15 residues long. V was cut by 1 base and J by 0 bases, with 9 bases left in between. The V gene's germline CDR1 is LGHNA and CDR2 YSLEER. The run of the v3.0 immunoSEQ assay was at survey level. Assay: immunoSEQ multiplex PCR; the TCRdb copy retains only in-frame clones and omits some. The sample yields 25,000 to 30,000 clones, around 93% seen once. The sample here was unsorted PBMCs, taken 7.4 years after starting antiretroviral therapy. This TCR was sampled from a man in his fifties or sixties with HIV. This sequence joins TRBV4-3 and TRBJ1-2; D gene uncertain. In DNA, the CDR3 is TGCGCCAGCAGCCAAGCGACTGTTTCTAACTATGGCTACACCTTC. Encoded protein: CASSQATVSNYGYTF.